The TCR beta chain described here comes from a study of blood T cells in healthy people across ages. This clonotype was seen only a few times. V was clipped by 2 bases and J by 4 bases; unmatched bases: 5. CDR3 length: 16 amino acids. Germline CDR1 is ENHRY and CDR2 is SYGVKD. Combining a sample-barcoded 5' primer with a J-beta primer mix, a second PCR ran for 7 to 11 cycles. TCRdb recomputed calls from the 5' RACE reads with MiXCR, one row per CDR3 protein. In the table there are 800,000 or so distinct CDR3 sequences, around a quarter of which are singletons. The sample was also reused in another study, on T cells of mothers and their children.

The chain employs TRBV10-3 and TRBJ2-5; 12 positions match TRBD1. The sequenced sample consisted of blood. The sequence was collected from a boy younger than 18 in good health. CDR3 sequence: CAISEVGQGASETQYF. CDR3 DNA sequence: TGTGCCATCAGTGAGGTGGGACAGGGGGCATCAGAGACCCAGTACTTC.